This T cell receptor (beta chain) was identified in a study of blood T cell repertoires in COVID-19. In the study overall: Sources were T cells, B-cell-depleted T cells, or PBMCs; the material itself was cDNA or gDNA.

Some clones are missing from TCRdb's copy, which holds only in-frame ones; the method was immunoSEQ multiplex PCR. The sample has roughly 4,600 clones, about 91% seen once; the top ten hold 35% to 50%. The sample was peripheral blood. This clonotype was sampled from a man between 70 and 80 years old with COVID-19, enrolled during active disease.

The CDR3 coding sequence is TGCGCCAGCAGGGGTCGACTGGATTACGAGCAGTACTTC. It is translated as CASRGRLDYEQYF. The rearrangement joins TRBV10-2 to TRBJ2-7, with no clear D. V lost 6 bases and J 4 bases, leaving 13 bases between the germline ends. Germline CDR1 WSHSY, CDR2 SAAADI. CDR3 length: 13 residues.